The clone carrying this TCR beta chain showed up many times. The antigen remains undetermined. These data are taken from a study of T cell repertoires in cytomegalovirus infection. Study information: Public TCR beta signatures provided an indication of both CMV infection and a matching HLA type. General observations from the study: Carriers of CMV plus the relevant HLA were identified by cumulative public TCR beta family frequency. It was HLA-C-restricted CMV-specific TCR beta clonotypes that dominated the response ex vivo.

Germline V gene data show CDR1 as LGHDT and CDR2 as YNNKEL (reference sequence). The CDR3 sequence is 15 residues long. Trimming at V came to 1 base and at J to 7 bases, leaving 2 bases not matched to a gene. TCRdb passed the reads through MiXCR, listing each CDR3 protein once. The repertoire holds under 350,000 distinct CDR3 sequences, around 10% seen once, with over 2.5% in the top ten. V usage is TRBV3-1 and J usage is TRBJ2-1; 12 positions match TRBD2. Source material: PBMCs. This clonotype was obtained from a human donor in good health (CMV status not recorded). Some clones in this sample may be carry-over from other donors' samples. CDR3 nucleotides: TGTGCCAGCAGCCAAGGACTAGCGGGGGCTAATGAGCAGTTCTTC. Amino acid sequence: CASSQGLAGANEQFF.